This T cell receptor beta chain was identified in a study of identical twins. Study-level results: Models underestimated TCR alpha sharing (out-of-frame) in monozygotic twins.

In regard to this clonotype: No antigen is known for it. One junction end disagrees with the germline gene, perhaps due to a read error.

TCRdb reanalysed the 5' RACE reads using MiXCR and keeps one entry per CDR3 protein. The table shows some 1,700,000 distinct CDR3 sequences, with 32% occurring only once. This CDR3 has 15 residues. From germline, CDR1 is SGDLS and CDR2 YYNGEE. The chain employs TRBV9 and TRBJ2-2; 9 bases fit TRBD2. The sequenced sample consisted of cord blood. This TCR was recovered from a newborn girl in good health. The CDR3 bases are TGTGCCAGCAGAGTAGCGGGGGAGAACACCGGGGAGCTGTTTTTT. The encoded protein is CASRVAGENTGELFF.